This TCR beta chain originates from a study of CD8+CD57+ T cells in acquired aplastic anemia. Study-wide findings and caveats: Between the patient and control groups, CD8+ Simpson's diversity did not differ significantly.

Template material for TCR beta VDJ and CDR3 profiling consisted of genomic DNA. One entry per CDR3 protein, called by TCRdb with MiXCR from the reads. This table holds approximately 300,000 distinct CDR3 sequences, roughly 53% found once. Germline V gene data show CDR1 as LNHNV and CDR2 as YYDKDF (reference sequence). V dropped 1 base and J dropped 7; count of bases not matched to a gene: 9. The CDR3 is 16 residues long. Patients chosen for sequencing had CD8+CD57+ cells that had expanded, as shown by flow cytometry. Sampling of blood occurred while the patients had still received no therapy. As to this clonotype: Its antigen remains unidentified.

This chain uses TRBV15 with TRBJ2-2, with 7 bases identical to TRBD1. The TCR was taken from a human donor with aplastic anemia. The sample taken for sequencing was sorted CD4+, CD8+, or CD8+CD57+ T cells (not recorded which) from PBMCs. CDR3 loop: CATSRATGVYFGELFF. The CDR3 nucleotides are TGTGCCACCAGCAGAGCCACAGGGGTATATTTCGGGGAGCTGTTTTTT. Based on the CDR3 plus reference TRBV15 and TRBJ2-2, the full variable domain is DAMVIQNPRYQVTQFGKPVTLSCSQTLNHNVMYWYQQKSSQAPKLLFHYYDKDFNNEADTPDNFQSRRPNTSFCFLDIRSPGLGDTAMYLCATSRATGVYFGELFFGEGSRLTVL.